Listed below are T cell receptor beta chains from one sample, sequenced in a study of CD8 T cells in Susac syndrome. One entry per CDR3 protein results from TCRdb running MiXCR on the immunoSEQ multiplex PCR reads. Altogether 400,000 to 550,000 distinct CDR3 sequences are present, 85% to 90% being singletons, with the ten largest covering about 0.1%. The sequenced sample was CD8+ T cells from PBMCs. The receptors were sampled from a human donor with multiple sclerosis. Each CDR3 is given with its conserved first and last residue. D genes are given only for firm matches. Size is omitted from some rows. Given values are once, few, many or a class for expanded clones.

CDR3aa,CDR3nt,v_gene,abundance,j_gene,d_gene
CASSQVFETKNTGELFF,TGTGCCAGCAGCCAAGTTTTTGAGACAAAGAACACCGGGGAGCTGTTTTTT,TRBV4-2,-,TRBJ2-2,-
CASALRNTGELFF,TGTGCCAGCGCGCTTAGGAACACCGGGGAGCTGTTTTTT,TRBV6-5,-,TRBJ2-2,-
CASSIRAQSSYNEQFF,TGTGCCAGCAGCATCCGGGCTCAGAGCTCCTACAATGAGCAGTTCTTC,TRBV7-2,many,TRBJ2-1,-
CAWSASALTTYEQYF,TGTGCCTGGAGTGCCTCCGCCCTCACAACCTACGAGCAGTACTTC,TRBV30,-,TRBJ2-7,-
CASRPGLAGVTYEQYF,TGTGCCAGCAGACCGGGACTAGCGGGGGTCACCTACGAGCAGTACTTC,TRBV6-1,-,TRBJ2-7,TRBD2
CSVDPKASGTPVPFF,TGCAGCGTTGACCCCAAGGCTAGCGGGACCCCCGTTCCGTTCTTC,TRBV29-1,-,TRBJ2-1,TRBD2
CASHTGAGWNEAFF,TGCGCCAGCCATACAGGGGCCGGTTGGAATGAAGCTTTCTTT,TRBV5-1,-,TRBJ1-1,TRBD1
CASSLTPGLADQETQYF,TGCGCCAGCAGTCTGACTCCGGGACTAGCGGATCAAGAGACCCAGTACTTC,TRBV4-1,-,TRBJ2-5,TRBD2
CASSYLWFEANTGELFF,TGTGCCAGCAGCTACCTCTGGTTTGAAGCGAACACCGGGGAGCTGTTTTTT,TRBV7-9,once,TRBJ2-2,-
CASRALASSYEQYF,TGCGCCAGCAGAGCTCTAGCGAGTTCCTACGAGCAGTACTTC,TRBV4-1,once,TRBJ2-7,-
CASSASQGSYEQYF,TGTGCCAGCAGCGCCAGTCAAGGATCCTACGAGCAGTACTTC,TRBV7-6,-,TRBJ2-7,-
CASSFIPGTVFEAFF,TGTGCCAGCAGTTTCATCCCGGGGACAGTGTTTGAAGCTTTCTTT,TRBV28,-,TRBJ1-1,TRBD1
CASSRNRDWYEQYF,TGTGCCAGCAGCCGTAACAGGGATTGGTACGAGCAGTACTTC,TRBV5-6,-,TRBJ2-7,-